These T cell receptor beta chains were read from a single sample in a study of blood T cell repertoires in COVID-19. TCRdb's table, derived via immunoSEQ multiplex PCR, lists solely in-frame clones and lacks some. The table records approximately 260,000 clones, roughly 80% of them present only once. Sample: PBMCs or T cells enriched from blood (not recorded which). The origin of the receptors is a man aged 45 to 65 who had recovered from COVID-19. Each CDR3 is given with its conserved first and last residue.

J gene: TRBJ2-5
V gene: TRBV5-1
CDR3 protein: CASSGRTGVSQETQYF

J gene: TRBJ2-3
V gene: TRBV27
CDR3 protein: CASRHIRGNPSTDTQYF

J gene: TRBJ1-1
V gene: TRBV6-2/TRBV6-3
CDR3 protein: CASSSQWRGTEAFF

J gene: TRBJ1-6
V gene: TRBV6-4
CDR3 protein: CASSDGAEENSPLHF

J gene: TRBJ1-5
V gene: TRBV6-5
CDR3 protein: CASSYETGNQPQHF

J gene: TRBJ1-3
V gene: TRBV9
CDR3 protein: CASSVLQDSGNTIYF

J gene: TRBJ1-3
V gene: TRBV5-1
CDR3 protein: CASSPGQGVRNTIYF

J gene: TRBJ1-1
V gene: TRBV5-1
CDR3 protein: CASSRVENTEAFF

J gene: TRBJ1-2
V gene: TRBV12-3/TRBV12-4
CDR3 protein: CASSLDRGYGYTF

J gene: TRBJ2-1
V gene: TRBV18
CDR3 protein: CASSPMNSPPYNEQFF

J gene: TRBJ1-5
V gene: TRBV7-9
CDR3 protein: CASSGDRVSGQPQHF

J gene: TRBJ2-1
V gene: TRBV11-2
CDR3 protein: CASSPRLASSYNEQFF

J gene: TRBJ1-1
V gene: TRBV19
CDR3 protein: CASSILVARGRLPRGAFF

J gene: TRBJ2-7
V gene: TRBV19
CDR3 protein: CASSILEGGEQYF